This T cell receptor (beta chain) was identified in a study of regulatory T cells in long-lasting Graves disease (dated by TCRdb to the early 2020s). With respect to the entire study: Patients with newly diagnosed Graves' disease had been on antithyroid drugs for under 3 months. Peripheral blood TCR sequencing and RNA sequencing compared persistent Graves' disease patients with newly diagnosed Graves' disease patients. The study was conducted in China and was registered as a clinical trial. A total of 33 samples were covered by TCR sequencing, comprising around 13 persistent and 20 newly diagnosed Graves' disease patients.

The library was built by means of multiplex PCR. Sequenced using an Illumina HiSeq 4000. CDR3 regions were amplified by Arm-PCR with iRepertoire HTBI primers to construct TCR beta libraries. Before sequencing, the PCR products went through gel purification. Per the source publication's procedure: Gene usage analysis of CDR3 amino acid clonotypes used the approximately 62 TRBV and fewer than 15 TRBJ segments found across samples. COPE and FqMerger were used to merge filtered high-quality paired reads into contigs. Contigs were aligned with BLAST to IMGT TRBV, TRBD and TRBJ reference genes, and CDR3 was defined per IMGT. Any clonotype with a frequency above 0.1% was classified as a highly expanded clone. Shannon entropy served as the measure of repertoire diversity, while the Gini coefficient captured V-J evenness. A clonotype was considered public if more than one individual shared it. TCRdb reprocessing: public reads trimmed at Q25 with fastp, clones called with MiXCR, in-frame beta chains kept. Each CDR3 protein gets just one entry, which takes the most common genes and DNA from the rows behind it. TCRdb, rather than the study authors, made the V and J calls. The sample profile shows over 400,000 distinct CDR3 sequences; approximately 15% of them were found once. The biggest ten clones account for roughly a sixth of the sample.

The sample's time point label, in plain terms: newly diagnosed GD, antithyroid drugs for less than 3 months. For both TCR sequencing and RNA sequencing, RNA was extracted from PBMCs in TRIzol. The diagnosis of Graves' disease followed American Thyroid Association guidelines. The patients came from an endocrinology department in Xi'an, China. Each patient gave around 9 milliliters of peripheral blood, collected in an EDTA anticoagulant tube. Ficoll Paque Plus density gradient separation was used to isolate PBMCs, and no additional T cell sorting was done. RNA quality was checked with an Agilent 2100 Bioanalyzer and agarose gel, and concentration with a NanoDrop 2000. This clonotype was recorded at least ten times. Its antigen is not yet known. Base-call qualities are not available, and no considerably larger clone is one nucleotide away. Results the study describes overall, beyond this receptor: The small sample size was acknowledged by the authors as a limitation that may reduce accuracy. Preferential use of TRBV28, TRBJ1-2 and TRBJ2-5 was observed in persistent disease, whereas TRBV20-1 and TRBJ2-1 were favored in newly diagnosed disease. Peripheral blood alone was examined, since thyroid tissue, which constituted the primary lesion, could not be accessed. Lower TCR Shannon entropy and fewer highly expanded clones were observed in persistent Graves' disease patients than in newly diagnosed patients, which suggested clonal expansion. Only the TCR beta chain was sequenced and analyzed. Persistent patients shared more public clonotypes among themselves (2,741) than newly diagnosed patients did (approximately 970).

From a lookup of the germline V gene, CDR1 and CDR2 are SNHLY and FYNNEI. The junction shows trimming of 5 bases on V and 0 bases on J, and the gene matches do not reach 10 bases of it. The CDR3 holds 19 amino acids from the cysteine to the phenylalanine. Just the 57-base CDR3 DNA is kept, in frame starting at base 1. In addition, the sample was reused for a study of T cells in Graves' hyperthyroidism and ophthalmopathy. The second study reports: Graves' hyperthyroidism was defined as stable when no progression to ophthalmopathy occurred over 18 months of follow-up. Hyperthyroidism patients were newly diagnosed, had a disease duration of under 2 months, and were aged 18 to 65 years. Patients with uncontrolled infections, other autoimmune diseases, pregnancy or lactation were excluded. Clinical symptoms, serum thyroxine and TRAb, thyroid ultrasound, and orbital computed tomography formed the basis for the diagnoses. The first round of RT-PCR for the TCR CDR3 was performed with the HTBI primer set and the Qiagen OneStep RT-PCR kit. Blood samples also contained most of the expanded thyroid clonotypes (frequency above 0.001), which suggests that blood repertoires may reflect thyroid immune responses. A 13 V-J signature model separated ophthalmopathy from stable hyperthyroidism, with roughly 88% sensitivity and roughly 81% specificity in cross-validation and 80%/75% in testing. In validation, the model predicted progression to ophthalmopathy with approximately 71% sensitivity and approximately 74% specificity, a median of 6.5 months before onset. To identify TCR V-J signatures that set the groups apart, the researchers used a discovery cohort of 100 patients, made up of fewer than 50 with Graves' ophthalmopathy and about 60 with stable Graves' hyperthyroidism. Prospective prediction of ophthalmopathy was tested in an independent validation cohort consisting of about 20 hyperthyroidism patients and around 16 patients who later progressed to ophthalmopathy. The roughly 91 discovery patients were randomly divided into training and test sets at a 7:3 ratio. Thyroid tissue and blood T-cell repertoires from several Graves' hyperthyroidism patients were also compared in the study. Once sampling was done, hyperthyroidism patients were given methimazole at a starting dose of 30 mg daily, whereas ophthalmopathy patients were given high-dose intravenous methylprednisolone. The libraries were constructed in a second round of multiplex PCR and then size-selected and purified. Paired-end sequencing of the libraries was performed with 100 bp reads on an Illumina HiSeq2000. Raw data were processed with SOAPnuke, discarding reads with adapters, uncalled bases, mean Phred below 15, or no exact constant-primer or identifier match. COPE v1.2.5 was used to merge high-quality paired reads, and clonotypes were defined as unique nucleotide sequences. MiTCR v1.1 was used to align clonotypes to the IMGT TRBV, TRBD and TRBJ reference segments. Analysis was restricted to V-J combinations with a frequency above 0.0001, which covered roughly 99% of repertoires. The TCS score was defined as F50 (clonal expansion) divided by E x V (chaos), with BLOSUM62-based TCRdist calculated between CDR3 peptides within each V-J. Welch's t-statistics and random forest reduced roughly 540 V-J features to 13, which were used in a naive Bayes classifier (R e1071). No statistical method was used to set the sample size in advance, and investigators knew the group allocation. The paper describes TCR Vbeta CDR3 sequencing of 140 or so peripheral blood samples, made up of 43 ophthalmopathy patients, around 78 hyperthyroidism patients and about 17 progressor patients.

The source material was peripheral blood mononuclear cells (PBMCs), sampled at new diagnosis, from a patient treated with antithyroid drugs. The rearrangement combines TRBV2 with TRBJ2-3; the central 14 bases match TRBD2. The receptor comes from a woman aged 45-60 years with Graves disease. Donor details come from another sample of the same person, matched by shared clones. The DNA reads TGTGCCAGCAGTTTGGGACTAGCGGGAGATGTAACGAGCACAGATACGCAGTATTTT. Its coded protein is CASSLGLAGDVTSTDTQYF.